The 16 T cell receptor beta chains below all came from one sample that was sequenced in a study of OX40 agonist ivuxolimab in advanced cancers. Profiling relied on immunoSEQ multiplex PCR, and the TCRdb table lists in-frame clones only, not all of them. The table includes roughly 53,000 clones, 85% detected once. The sample consisted of CD4+ or CD8+ T cells sorted from blood, taken in a trial of the OX40 agonist ivuxolimab. The receptors here all came from an adult with an advanced solid tumor such as melanoma, head and neck, liver or kidney cancer.

For this clone: Other DNA sequences from this sample encode an identical CDR3 as well. The chain is built from TRBV4-3 and TRBJ2-1, with 11 bases lining up with TRBD2. Germline V gene lookup returns CDR1 LGHNA and CDR2 YSLEER. The CDR3 extends over 15 amino acids. V lost 2 bases, J lost 7 bases, and 4 bases stayed unmatched. The CDR3 DNA is TGCGCCAGCAGCCAACCTAGCGGGGGGCTTAATGAGCAGTTCTTC. Encoded protein: CASSQPSGGLNEQFF.

The chain is built from TRBV5-1 and TRBJ1-6; D call uncertain. The germline gives CDR1 SGHRS, CDR2 YFSETQ. V lost 0 bases and J 7 bases, leaving 14 bases between the germline ends. The CDR3 covers 16 residues. CDR3 residues: CASSLVFGQLNSPLHF. In DNA, the CDR3 is TGCGCCAGCAGCTTGGTATTCGGGCAGCTAAATTCACCCCTCCACTTT.

This chain joins TRBV5-1 and TRBJ2-5, with D uncertain. Trimming pared 2 bases from V and 2 bases from J, leaving 10 bases between. The germline V gene has CDR1 SGHRS and CDR2 YFSETQ. The CDR3 totals 14 residues. The CDR3 region has the DNA TGCGCCAGCAGCTTCGACACTTCACAAGAGACCCAGTACTTC. It specifies CASSFDTSQETQYF.

V gene TRBV7-9 combines with J gene TRBJ2-2; D tentatively reads TRBD1 or TRBD2 (6 bases each). The germline CDR1 and CDR2 sequences are SEHNR and FQNEAQ (reference sequence). This CDR3 contains 15 residues. Deletions cut 5 bases from V and 3 bases from J, with 13 bases between. This CDR3 is CASSEKGGYTGELFF. In nucleotides, the CDR3 is TGTGCCAGCAGCGAGAAGGGGGGTTACACCGGGGAGCTGTTTTTT. Supplemented by reference TRBV7-9 and TRBJ2-2, the full variable domain reads DTGVSQNPRHKITKRGQNVTFRCDPISEHNRLYWYRQTLGQGPEFLTYFQNEAQLEKSRLLSDRFSAERPKGSFSTLEIQRTEQGDSAMYLCASSEKGGYTGELFFGEGSRLTVL.

CDR3 protein: CASSLSWQQETQYF. DNA of the CDR3: TGTGCCAGCAGTTTATCGTGGCAGCAAGAGACCCAGTACTTC. V usage is TRBV27 and J usage is TRBJ2-5; unclear D gene. Germline V gene sequence: CDR1 MNHEY, CDR2 SMNVEV (reference sequence). Trimming cost V 0 bases and J 2 bases, with 7 bases left between them. The CDR3 contains 14 residues.

This clone was found once. This rearrangement joins TRBV2 to TRBJ2-7; D might be TRBD1 or TRBD2, each matching 5 bases. The CDR3 loop spans 16 amino acids. Trimming shortened V by 3 bases and J by 0 bases, and 15 bases separated the two germline ends. Germline V lookup: CDR1 SNHLY, CDR2 FYNNEI. CDR3 amino acids: CASSDPQSGASYEQYF. For the CDR3, the DNA is TGTGCCAGCAGTGATCCCCAGTCCGGGGCCTCCTACGAGCAGTACTTC.

V is TRBV11-2 and J is TRBJ2-7; no clear D gene. The germline CDR1 and CDR2 sequences are SGHAT and FQNNGV. V was cut by 1 base and J by 0 bases, with 4 bases left in between. CDR3 length: 13 residues. DNA for the CDR3: TGTGCCAGCAGCTTAGTCTTCTCCTACGAGCAGTACTTC. Its translation: CASSLVFSYEQYF. The full variable domain, rest sourced from reference TRBV11-2 and TRBJ2-7, is EAGVAQSPRYKIIEKRQSVAFWCNPISGHATLYWYQQILGQGPKLLIQFQNNGVVDDSQLPKDRFSAERLKGVDSTLKIQPAKLEDSAVYLCASSLVFSYEQYFGPGTRLTVT.

The chain combines TRBV2 with TRBJ2-1, with 13 positions matching TRBD2. CDR3 length equals 14 residues. V was clipped by 7 bases and J by 7 bases; unmatched bases: 4. Germline CDR1 SNHLY, CDR2 FYNNEI. The CDR3 loop reads CASILAGGGNEQFF. CDR3 bases: TGTGCCAGCATACTAGCGGGAGGGGGGAATGAGCAGTTCTTC.

The V call is TRBV4-3, the J call TRBJ2-4, with D uncertain. CDR3 size: 15 residues. Germline loops: CDR1 LGHNA, CDR2 YSLEER. V lost 0 bases and J 5 bases, leaving 11 bases between the germline ends. The CDR3 DNA is TGCGCCAGCAGCCAAGATGAACTTATAGAAAACATTCAGTACTTC. Encoded protein: CASSQDELIENIQYF.

The chain has TRBV10-2 and TRBJ2-3, with 11 bases that match TRBD2. V dropped 6 bases and J dropped 4; count of bases not matched to a gene: 3. The CDR3 has 14 residues. Germline V gives CDR1 WSHSY, CDR2 SAAADI. The CDR3 DNA follows: TGCGCCAGCAGGACTAGCGGGAACTCAGATACGCAGTATTTT. Protein sequence: CASRTSGNSDTQYF.

The rearrangement joins TRBV5-6 to TRBJ2-7; TRBD1 matches at 7 bases. The CDR3 runs to 14 residues. Germline V gives CDR1 SGHDT, CDR2 YYEEEE. V lost 4 bases, J lost 2 bases, and 6 bases stayed unmatched. The CDR3 sequence is CASSLPGQPYEQYF. Written as DNA, the CDR3 is TGTGCCAGCAGCCTCCCGGGACAGCCCTACGAGCAGTACTTC.

The rearrangement links TRBV19 to TRBJ2-1, with D tentatively TRBD2 (6 bases). V lost 5 bases and J 6 bases, leaving 17 bases between the germline ends. This CDR3 contains 15 residues. Germline lookup yields CDR1 LNHDA and CDR2 SQIVND (reference sequence). The CDR3 coding sequence is TGTGCCAGTAGTCCCCCTTGGGGAGGATTCAATGAGCAGTTCTTC. This codes for CASSPPWGGFNEQFF. The full variable domain, completed using reference TRBV19 and TRBJ2-1, is DGGITQSPKYLFRKEGQNVTLSCEQNLNHDAMYWYRQDPGQGLRLIYYSQIVNDFQKGDIAEGYSVSREKKESFPLTVTSAQKNPTAFYLCASSPPWGGFNEQFFGPGTRLTVL.

The rearrangement links TRBV30 to TRBJ2-7; tentative D call: TRBD1 (6 bases). This CDR3 comprises 13 residues. Trimming pared 3 bases from V and 4 bases from J, leaving 13 bases between. Germline V gene data show CDR1 as GTSNPN and CDR2 as SVGIG (reference sequence). CDR3 coding DNA: TGTGCCTGGAGCCCCAGGGGTGTTTACGAGCAGTACTTC. This translates into CAWSPRGVYEQYF.

This chain joins TRBV18 and TRBJ2-1; 9 nucleotides line up with TRBD2. This CDR3 is built from 14 residues. J was trimmed by 8 bases and V by 5 bases; bases with no gene match: 7. Germline CDR1 KGHSH, CDR2 LQKENI. CDR3: CASSWASGKDEQFF. The DNA for the CDR3 is TGTGCCAGCTCATGGGCTAGCGGGAAGGATGAGCAGTTCTTC.

A single count supports this clone. Here the CDR3 DNA reads TGTGCCAGCAGCCATGGACAGTCGGGCGAGCAGTACTTC. Amino acid sequence: CASSHGQSGEQYF. This rearrangement joins TRBV7-2 to TRBJ2-7, with a tentative D call TRBD1 (6 bases). CDR1 and CDR2 from the germline V gene are SGHTA and FQGNSA. The CDR3 runs to 13 residues. The V end lost 5 bases, the J end lost 6 bases, and 14 bases lay between the germline ends.

By share, this clone ranks as medium-sized (0.01 to 0.1%). The chain carries TRBV9 and TRBJ2-2, with D perhaps given as TRBD1 or TRBD2 (6 bases each). Germline V gene data show CDR1 as SGDLS and CDR2 as YYNGEE. The CDR3 covers 16 residues. V lost 5 bases, J lost 0 bases, and 14 bases lay in between. The CDR3 bases are TGTGCCAGCAGGGAGGGGGGAGAAGCGAACACCGGGGAGCTGTTTTTT. This encodes CASREGGEANTGELFF.